The entry that follows covers one T cell receptor beta chain sequence. What it binds is unknown. This record comes from a study of breast tumors, draining lymph nodes, adjacent tissues. Study-wide results and limits: That most tumor T cells come from lymph nodes remained unproven.

TCRdb ran MiXCR on the multiplex PCR reads and lists one entry per CDR3 protein. The top ten hold 3.8% of the sample, which has some 170,000 distinct CDR3 sequences, around 35% seen once. Samples came from axillary lymph nodes draining the breast cancer. Germline V gene lookup returns CDR1 DFQATT and CDR2 SNEGSKA (reference sequence). The CDR3 extends over 16 amino acids. Trimming cost V 6 bases and J 5 bases; bases outside gene matches: 16. The sequencing sample was made of axillary lymph node tissue. The chain has TRBV20-1 and TRBJ1-5; TRBD1 agrees at 7 bases. The TCR originated in a female donor with breast cancer. Some clones in this sample may be carry-over from other donors' samples. CDR3 DNA sequence: TGCAGTGCGCAGCCCGCGACAGGGTCGGGAGATCAGCCCCAGCATTTT. Translation: CSAQPATGSGDQPQHF.